The next 24 T cell receptor beta chains were all read from a single sample in a study of blood T cell repertoires in COVID-19. Clones were sequenced by immunoSEQ multiplex PCR, and TCRdb holds only the in-frame ones, with some missing. This table holds tens of thousands of clones, over 75% found once. The sequenced sample was peripheral blood. The receptors come from a woman aged 70 to 79 with acute or convalescent COVID-19.

The V call is TRBV7-8, the J call TRBJ2-5; no definite D call. Germline lookup yields CDR1 SGHVS and CDR2 FQNEAQ. There are 14 residues in the CDR3. Trimming took off 5 bases at V and 2 bases at J, with 12 bases between the two ends. The CDR3 bases are TGTGCCAGCAGCCGAACACTACTTCAAGAGACCCAGTACTTC. Amino acids: CASSRTLLQETQYF.

The rearrangement links TRBV5-4 to TRBJ2-4, with D maybe TRBD2 (6 bases). The germline CDR1 and CDR2 sequences are SGHNT and YYREEE (reference sequence). V shed 3 bases and J shed 6 bases, with 16 bases lying between them. The CDR3 consists of 15 residues. The CDR3 loop is CASSSSGLGVNIQYF. The CDR3 nucleotides read TGTGCCAGCAGCTCCAGCGGGCTAGGGGTAAACATTCAGTACTTC.

The chain joins TRBV24-1 to TRBJ2-1; D might be TRBD2 (5 bases). The CDR3 is 17 amino acids. Germline V gene lookup returns CDR1 KGHDR and CDR2 SFDVKD. The V and J ends lost 0 bases and 0 bases respectively, with 11 bases between them. This CDR3 reads CATSDLSGISSYNEQFF. The CDR3 coding sequence is TGTGCCACCAGTGATTTGAGCGGAATTAGCTCCTACAATGAGCAGTTCTTC.

The rearrangement joins TRBV20-1 to TRBJ2-3; 8 bases are a match to TRBD2. The CDR3 has 15 amino acids. Germline CDR1 is DFQATT and CDR2 is SNEGSKA (reference sequence). The V and J ends lost 3 bases and 2 bases, in that order; junction bases with no gene match: 7. CDR3 DNA sequence: TGCAGTGCTAGTAGCGGGACTAGTCTCACAGATACGCAGTATTTT. Translating it yields CSASSGTSLTDTQYF.

J is TRBJ1-1 and V is TRBV6-2 or TRBV6-3; D is undetermined. The CDR3 length is 13 residues. The germline V gene has CDR1 MNHEY and CDR2 SVGEGT. Trimming took 5 bases from V and 1 from J, leaving 8 bases between them. The DNA for the CDR3 is TGTGCCAGCAGTCAGACACCGAACACTGAAGCTTTCTTT. Translated: CASSQTPNTEAFF.

The rearrangement joins TRBV2 to TRBJ2-2, with 8 bases identical to TRBD2. Germline-derived CDR1 and CDR2 are SNHLY and FYNNEI. This CDR3 contains 13 residues. Losses at the gene ends were 6 bases for V and 4 bases for J; bases not matched to a gene: 1. CDR3 sequence: CASRGTSTGELFF. CDR3 coding DNA: TGTGCCAGCAGGGGGACTAGCACCGGGGAGCTGTTTTTT.

This chain uses TRBV30 with TRBJ2-1; 9 nucleotides agree with TRBD2. The germline CDR1 and CDR2 sequences are GTSNPN and SVGIG (reference sequence). V shed 2 bases, J shed 5 bases, and the junction held 7 bases outside the gene matches. This CDR3 contains 15 residues. This CDR3 reads CAWSPPKRGDNEQFF. In DNA, the CDR3 is TGTGCCTGGAGTCCGCCCAAGCGGGGGGACAATGAGCAGTTCTTC.

The chain couples TRBV2 to TRBJ2-7, with 8 bases that match TRBD2. CDR1 and CDR2 (germline): SNHLY, FYNNEI. Germline trimming cut 11 bases from V and 4 bases from J; bases unmatched to any gene: 7. The CDR3 spans 12 residues. The CDR3 reads CASTGGAYEQYV. The DNA for the CDR3 is TGTGCCTCCACGGGGGGGGCTTACGAGCAGTACGTC.

This chain joins TRBV11-2 and TRBJ1-2; tentative D call: TRBD1 (5 bases). V lost 2 bases to trimming and J lost 5 bases, with 9 bases between them. CDR3 length: 13 amino acids. Germline assignment: CDR1 SGHAT and CDR2 FQNNGV. Here the CDR3 DNA reads TGTGCCAGCAGCTTATCGGGGGAATATGGCTACACCTTC. Amino acids: CASSLSGEYGYTF.

This clone was found once. The V call is TRBV18, the J call TRBJ2-2; perhaps TRBD1 as D (5 bases). Trimming cost V 1 base and J 7 bases, with 7 bases left between them. The CDR3 length is 13 residues. CDR1 KGHSH and CDR2 LQKENI come from the germline V gene. The CDR3 loop reads CASSPRGYGELFF. In DNA, the CDR3 is TGTGCCAGCTCACCACGGGGCTACGGGGAGCTGTTTTTT.

This clone has only one observation. The chain joins TRBV5-6 to TRBJ1-2, with 7 bases matching TRBD1. V lost 4 bases to trimming and J lost 4 bases; unmatched junction nucleotides: 10. Germline V gene lookup returns CDR1 SGHDT and CDR2 YYEEEE. This CDR3 is built from 15 residues. CDR3 sequence (DNA): TGTGCCAGCAGCGTTACAGGGGTCAGGGTCTATGGCTACACCTTC. The encoded protein is CASSVTGVRVYGYTF.

The rearrangement uses TRBV9 and TRBJ2-5; 8 bases map to TRBD2. Germline CDR1 reads SGDLS; CDR2 reads YYNGEE. The CDR3 length is 15 residues. J lost 5 bases, V lost 0 bases, and 6 bases had no gene match. CDR3 amino acids: CASSVASGSGETQYF. The CDR3 nucleotides are TGTGCCAGCAGCGTAGCCAGCGGGAGTGGTGAGACCCAGTACTTC.

The V call is TRBV5-1, the J call TRBJ2-5; perhaps TRBD1 as D (6 bases). Trimming shortened V by 4 bases and J by 5 bases, and 18 bases separated the two germline ends. The CDR3 runs to 15 residues. CDR1 is SGHRS, CDR2 YFSETQ, per germline. The DNA for the CDR3 is TGCGCCAGCAGCATTGATACAGGGCCGCAGGAGACCCAGTACTTC. Translated, it gives CASSIDTGPQETQYF.

The chain is built from TRBV6-2 or TRBV6-3 and TRBJ2-1, with 10 nucleotides matching TRBD2. The CDR3 spans 17 residues. Germline V gene lookup returns CDR1 MNHEY and CDR2 SVGEGT. V gave up 4 bases and J gave up 7 bases; unmatched junction bases: 13. The CDR3 reads CASSSPGLAQISNEQFF. CDR3 in DNA: TGTGCCAGCAGTTCACCGGGACTAGCGCAAATCTCAAATGAGCAGTTCTTC.

This chain uses TRBV19 with TRBJ1-6; maybe TRBD1 (6 bases). Germline CDR1 reads LNHDA; CDR2 reads SQIVND (reference sequence). V gave up 7 bases and J gave up 9 bases, with 19 bases separating them. The CDR3 covers 15 residues. The CDR3 DNA reads as TGTGCCAGTACCTCCACACAGGGCTTGGGTTCACCCCTCCACTTT. Translating gives CASTSTQGLGSPLHF.

The gene calls are TRBV6-1 and TRBJ1-1; D gene ambiguous. The CDR3 is 13 residues long. Trimming removed 3 bases at V and 2 bases at J, with 7 bases between. CDR1 and CDR2 from the germline V gene are MNHNS and SASEGT. The CDR3 bases are TGTGCCAGCAGTGAGAACAGAAACACTGAAGCTTTCTTT. Amino acids: CASSENRNTEAFF.

The chain couples TRBV5-1 to TRBJ2-2, with D tentatively TRBD1 (6 bases). This CDR3 comprises 16 residues. V was trimmed by 4 bases and J by 6 bases, leaving 19 bases between them. The germline V gene has CDR1 SGHRS and CDR2 YFSETQ. The CDR3: CASSPLTGRSSGELFF. The CDR3 DNA reads TGCGCCAGCAGCCCCCTGACAGGACGGAGTTCCGGGGAGCTGTTTTTT.

The gene calls are TRBV7-9 and TRBJ1-1; 7 bases are a match to TRBD1. The V gene end was trimmed by 4 bases and the J gene end by 1 base; junction bases not matched to a gene: 9. Germline CDR1 reads SEHNR; CDR2 reads FQNEAQ (reference sequence). The CDR3 sequence is 16 residues long. CDR3 region: CASSSRRAGGNTEAFF. The CDR3 region has the DNA TGTGCCAGCAGCTCCCGCCGGGCAGGGGGGAACACTGAAGCTTTCTTT.

V gene TRBV6-5 combines with J gene TRBJ2-2; the D gene is possibly TRBD1 (6 bases). The germline CDR1 and CDR2 sequences are MNHEY and SVGAGI. The CDR3 length is 14 residues. V lost 5 bases and J lost 5, with 12 bases in between. CDR3 nucleotide sequence: TGTGCCAGCAGTAATAACAGGGTAACCGGGGAGCTGTTTTTT. This gives the protein CASSNNRVTGELFF.

The V gene is TRBV6-5, the J gene TRBJ1-1, with 11 bases lining up with TRBD1. Trimming took 6 bases from V and 6 from J; bases not matched to a gene: 9. The CDR3 has 15 residues. The germline V gene encodes CDR1 MNHEY and CDR2 SVGAGI. CDR3 amino acids: CASSRGDRGIAEAFF. The DNA of the CDR3 is TGTGCCAGCAGCCGAGGGGACAGGGGGATCGCTGAAGCTTTCTTT.

This chain links TRBV9 with TRBJ1-2, with 7 bases matching TRBD1. J lost 7 bases, V lost 4 bases, and 13 bases had no gene match. Germline CDR1 reads SGDLS; CDR2 reads YYNGEE. The CDR3 spans 15 residues. CDR3 protein: CASSKTGQNWFGYTF. For the CDR3, the DNA is TGTGCCAGCAGCAAGACAGGGCAGAATTGGTTTGGCTACACCTTC.

This chain connects TRBV7-2 to TRBJ1-6; 11 bases are a match to TRBD1. The CDR3 is made up of 15 amino acids. Germline loops: CDR1 SGHTA, CDR2 FQGNSA. Losses at the gene ends were 1 base for V and 12 bases for J; bases not matched to a gene: 5. As DNA, the CDR3 is TGTGCCAGCAGCTTAGGCGGACAGGGGGCGGAACCCCTCCACTTT. This translates into CASSLGGQGAEPLHF.

The genes are TRBV5-1 and TRBJ1-4; no firm D call. Per germline, CDR1 SGHRS and CDR2 YFSETQ. V lost 1 base and J lost 6, with 7 bases in between. The CDR3 is 13 amino acids. CDR3 nucleotides: TGCGCCAGCAGCTTGTCCGGGGATGAAAAACTGTTTTTT. Protein product: CASSLSGDEKLFF.

The rearrangement uses TRBV29-1 and TRBJ2-5, with 10 positions matching TRBD1. This CDR3 comprises 14 residues. Germline trimming cut 6 bases from V and 4 bases from J; bases unmatched to any gene: 8. The germline V gene encodes CDR1 SQVTM and CDR2 ANQGSEA. The CDR3 sequence: CSVGGGTGVETQYF. The CDR3, as DNA: TGCAGCGTGGGGGGAGGGACAGGGGTAGAGACCCAGTACTTC.